The 8 T cell receptor beta chains below were found in one sample sequenced in a study of T-cell memory formation after mild COVID-19. TCRdb used MiXCR to reprocess the 5' RACE reads, holding one entry per CDR3 protein. The table shows roughly 200,000 distinct CDR3 sequences, with about a sixth occurring only once. Sequencing was performed on PBMCs or a T cell subset sorted from them (not recorded which). The receptor source for this set is an adult woman who had mild COVID-19 (a few samples of this study predate the infection). Cell type and time point are not known.

This clonotype has more than one count but fewer than ten. V gene TRBV6-6 combines with J gene TRBJ1-3; D unclear. Germline CDR1 is MNHNY and CDR2 is SVGAGI (reference sequence). This CDR3 comprises 13 residues. Trimming stripped 6 bases from V and 2 bases from J, with 8 bases between. The chain's CDR3 is CASSRHAGNTIYF. CDR3 nucleotide sequence: TGTGCCAGCAGCCGACATGCTGGAAACACCATATATTTT.

The gene calls are TRBV27 and TRBJ1-2; perhaps TRBD1 as D (6 bases). The CDR3 is 14 amino acids. V lost 6 bases and J lost 8, with 19 bases in between. From germline, CDR1 is MNHEY and CDR2 SMNVEV (reference sequence). The DNA for the CDR3 is TGTGCCAGCAGCAGGGTCGGTGCCGGGGGCGGCTACACCTTC. It encodes CASSRVGAGGGYTF.

This clonotype was recorded many times. J is TRBJ1-1 and V is TRBV7-8; no reliable D call. Trimming took 4 bases from V and 3 from J, leaving 12 bases between them. This CDR3 has 14 residues. The germline CDR1 and CDR2 sequences are SGHVS and FQNEAQ. CDR3 in DNA: TGTGCCAGCAGCTCACAGTGGGCGGACACTGAAGCTTTCTTT. Translated: CASSSQWADTEAFF.

The V and J genes are TRBV29-1 and TRBJ1-5; maybe TRBD1 (6 bases). V was clipped by 4 bases and J by 5 bases, with 15 bases between them. Germline V gives CDR1 SQVTM, CDR2 ANQGSEA. The CDR3 is made up of 14 amino acids. CDR3 DNA: TGCAGCGTTGCGGTAGGGGGGACCGATCAGCCCCAGCATTTT. This gives the protein CSVAVGGTDQPQHF.

CDR3 nucleotides: TGTGCCAGCAGCCATGAATCGCCGCGACAGGGGTACCAAGAGACCCAGTACTTC. Protein sequence: CASSHESPRQGYQETQYF. The chain links TRBV4-2 to TRBJ2-5; 8 positions agree with TRBD1. J gave up 0 bases and V 3 bases, and 12 bases lay outside the gene matches. The CDR3 covers 18 residues. Looked up from germline, CDR1 is LGHNA and CDR2 is YNFKEQ.

This clonotype was detected only once. The V call is TRBV6-2 or TRBV6-3, the J call TRBJ1-5; D gene unclear. Trimming removed 2 bases at V and 4 bases at J, with 15 bases between. CDR1 is MNHEY and CDR2 is SVGEGT in the germline V gene. This CDR3 spans 16 amino acids. The CDR3 DNA follows: TGTGCCAGCAGTTACCCCTCGTCCGCGGGGAATCAGCCCCAGCATTTT. It is translated as CASSYPSSAGNQPQHF.

This clonotype was observed many times. The chain uses TRBV7-9 and TRBJ1-1, with TRBD1 identical over 11 bases. Trimming took 5 bases from V and 6 from J; bases not matched to a gene: 5. Germline V gives CDR1 SEHNR, CDR2 FQNEAQ (reference sequence). The CDR3 is 14 residues long. CDR3 sequence reads: CASSTQGQGAEAFF. CDR3 nucleotide sequence: TGTGCCAGCAGCACACAGGGACAGGGGGCTGAAGCTTTCTTT.

V and J are TRBV30 and TRBJ2-2, with unresolved D. Per germline, CDR1 GTSNPN and CDR2 SVGIG (reference sequence). V gave up 0 bases and J gave up 7 bases, with 9 bases separating them. This CDR3 contains 13 residues. The DNA of the CDR3 is TGTGCCTGGAGTGTACTAAGGATCGGGGAGCTGTTTTTT. This codes for CAWSVLRIGELFF. Full variable domain (missing parts from reference TRBV30 and TRBJ2-2): SQTIHQWPATLVQPVGSPLSLECTVEGTSNPNLYWYRQAAGRGLQLLFYSVGIGQISSEVPQNLSASRPQDRQFILSSKKLLLSDSGFYLCAWSVLRIGELFFGEGSRLTVL.